This TCR beta chain was sequenced for a study of blood T cell repertoires in COVID-19. Background on the study: Specimens from acute and convalescent COVID-19 originated in the United States, Italy and Spain. Sources were T cells, B-cell-depleted T cells, or PBMCs; the material itself was cDNA or gDNA.

The table came from immunoSEQ multiplex PCR; TCRdb's copy has only in-frame clones and leaves some out. The table lists 100,000 to 150,000 clones, more than 65% of them singletons. Germline CDR1 LNHDA, CDR2 SQIVND (reference sequence). V lost 4 bases to trimming and J lost 3 bases; unmatched junction nucleotides: 7. This CDR3 is built from 16 residues. Material: peripheral blood. The sequence was obtained from a human donor in a cohort sampled during active COVID-19. V is TRBV19 and J is TRBJ2-2; 8 bases align to TRBD1. The chain's CDR3 is CASSRSTGVDTGELFF. In nucleotides, the CDR3 is TGTGCCAGTAGTAGATCGACAGGGGTGGACACCGGGGAGCTGTTTTTT.